This T cell receptor (beta chain) is from a study of cytomegalovirus exposure and HLA in healthy donors. With 60 Vbeta and 13 Jbeta primers, the PCR was carried out. Only in-frame clones appear in the TCRdb table, and some are missing; sequencing was by immunoSEQ multiplex PCR. The sample comprises around 140,000 clones, roughly 71% of which are singletons, and 1.3% to 1.5% rests with the top ten. As for this clone: Its target is not known.

Study-level results: Within a later analysis, the majority of CMV-associated TCR beta chains appeared HLA-restricted.

Sequencing was done on a sample of PBMCs. The receptor comes from a woman aged 40 to 50 in good health and CMV-seronegative.

The CDR3 DNA is TGTGCCAGCAGCTTAGTACAGGGGGGGTTCACAGATACGCAGTATTTT. Its translation is CASSLVQGGFTDTQYF. The chain carries TRBV13 and TRBJ2-3; weak D call: TRBD1 (8 bases). The CDR3 is 16 amino acids. V lost 1 base, J lost 2 bases, and 13 bases lay in between. Germline CDR1 reads PRHDT; CDR2 reads FYEKMQ (reference sequence).